Listed below are T cell receptor beta chains from one sample, sequenced in a study of breast tumors, draining lymph nodes, adjacent tissues. TCRdb called the multiplex PCR reads again in MiXCR, with one record for every CDR3 protein. The repertoire includes roughly 80,000 distinct CDR3 sequences, roughly 20% of them detected once, and around 2.4% sits in the top ten. Sequenced: axillary lymph node tissue. The receptor set was obtained from a female donor with breast cancer. Some clones in this sample may be carry-over from other donors' samples. Both conserved end residues are part of each CDR3. A D gene is named only where the DNA matches it firmly. A clone size is listed for some rows: how often the clone was seen (once, few, many), or a class if it is expanded.

TRBD2	TRBV7-3	TRBJ2-7	many	CASSFSAGAYEQYF	TGTGCCAGCAGCTTTTCTGCGGGGGCCTACGAGCAGTACTTC
NA	TRBV12-3/TRBV12-4	TRBJ2-1	NA	CASSLALGGALDEQFF	TGTGCCAGCAGTTTAGCGCTTGGGGGAGCGCTCGATGAGCAGTTCTTC
NA	TRBV30	TRBJ2-3	NA	CAWSALKDTQYF	TGTGCCTGGAGTGCCCTCAAAGATACGCAGTATTTT
NA	TRBV6-5	TRBJ2-7	many	CASTEGYEQYF	TGTGCCAGCACTGAGGGCTACGAGCAGTACTTC
TRBD1	TRBV24-1	TRBJ2-1	many	CATSDSQGQGARNDEQFF	TGTGCCACCAGTGATAGCCAGGGACAGGGGGCGCGAAACGATGAGCAGTTCTTC
NA	TRBV28	TRBJ2-1	few	CATHSGYNEQFF	TGTGCCACTCATAGCGGCTACAATGAGCAGTTCTTC
NA	TRBV14	TRBJ2-1	many	CASSQGPRSYNEQFF	TGTGCCAGCAGCCAAGGACCCAGGAGCTACAATGAGCAGTTCTTC
TRBD1	TRBV9	TRBJ2-1	many	CASSPRGGQGNNEQFF	TGTGCCAGCAGCCCGCGGGGAGGACAGGGGAACAATGAGCAGTTCTTC
TRBD1	TRBV6-1	TRBJ2-7	many	CATGQDFYEQYF	TGTGCCACGGGACAGGACTTCTACGAGCAGTACTTC
TRBD2	TRBV7-8	TRBJ2-3	NA	CASSLLRGRASDTQYF	TGTGCCAGCAGCTTATTGCGCGGGAGGGCCTCAGATACGCAGTATTTT
TRBD1	TRBV25-1	TRBJ2-2	many	CASSNYPGQGIGELFF	TGTGCCAGTTCGAACTACCCGGGACAGGGAATCGGGGAGCTGTTTTTT
NA	TRBV20-1	TRBJ1-5	many	CSALTGDSNQPQHF	TGCAGTGCCCTGACAGGAGATAGCAATCAGCCCCAGCATTTT
NA	TRBV29-1	TRBJ2-3	medium-sized	CSVKGGAGHTDTQYF	TGCAGCGTGAAGGGTGGAGCGGGTCACACAGATACGCAGTATTTT
NA	TRBV30	TRBJ2-7	NA	CAWSVSGGSYEQYF	TGTGCCTGGAGTGTAAGCGGAGGGAGCTACGAGCAGTACTTC
TRBD1	TRBV7-6	TRBJ2-1	many	CASSGYRGVQFF	TGTGCCAGCAGCGGATACAGGGGGGTGCAGTTCTTC
NA	TRBV9	TRBJ2-3	many	CASSAPPPSTDTQYF	TGTGCCAGCAGCGCACCACCGCCTAGCACAGATACGCAGTATTTT
NA	TRBV12-3/TRBV12-4	TRBJ2-5	many	CASSWNGPTGETQYF	TGTGCCAGCAGTTGGAACGGGCCCACAGGGGAGACCCAGTACTTC
TRBD1	TRBV20-1	TRBJ2-7	many	CSASLGQGAYEQYF	TGCAGTGCTAGTTTGGGACAGGGGGCCTACGAGCAGTACTTC
NA	TRBV19	TRBJ2-5	many	CASSSSRKETQYF	TGTGCCAGTAGCTCATCTAGGAAAGAGACCCAGTACTTC
NA	TRBV7-2	TRBJ2-3	many	CASSLPGVWSDTQYF	TGTGCCAGCAGCCTTCCGGGAGTCTGGTCGGATACGCAGTATTTT
NA	TRBV13	TRBJ1-2	NA	CASRNPRTLYGYTF	TGTGCCAGCAGAAACCCTCGCACGCTCTATGGCTACACCTTC
NA	TRBV30	TRBJ1-2	once	CAWKPGTPRLEGYTF	TGTGCCTGGAAGCCAGGGACCCCGCGGCTAGAGGGCTACACCTTC
TRBD2	TRBV12-3/TRBV12-4	TRBJ2-1	many	CASSLRTSGRWDNEQFF	TGTGCCAGCAGTTTAAGGACTAGCGGGAGGTGGGACAATGAGCAGTTCTTC
TRBD1	TRBV15	TRBJ2-2	many	CATSRTGSGELFF	TGTGCCACCAGCAGGACAGGGTCCGGGGAGCTGTTTTTT
TRBD1	TRBV24-1	TRBJ2-1	many	CATSDRGTGKNEQFF	TGTGCCACCAGTGACCGAGGGACAGGGAAGAATGAGCAGTTCTTC
NA	TRBV7-2	TRBJ1-4	many	CASSLGGGYYEKLFF	TGTGCCAGCAGCTTAGGTGGGGGATATTATGAAAAACTGTTTTTT
TRBD1	TRBV11-2	TRBJ2-5	few	CASSLNTGGQETQYF	TGTGCCAGCAGCTTAAATACAGGGGGACAAGAGACCCAGTACTTC
TRBD2	TRBV7-3	TRBJ2-5	many	CASSPGGAETQYF	TGTGCCAGCAGCCCCGGGGGGGCAGAGACCCAGTACTTC
TRBD2	TRBV6-2/TRBV6-3	TRBJ2-1	many	CASSYAGGRRNEQFF	TGTGCCAGCAGTTACGCGGGCGGGAGGAGGAATGAGCAGTTCTTC
NA	TRBV20-1	TRBJ2-3	NA	CSANRVPSTDTQYF	TGCAGTGCCAACCGCGTACCCAGCACAGATACGCAGTATTTT
NA	TRBV20-1	TRBJ2-7	many	CSGAGLSYEQYF	TGCAGTGGGGCGGGTTTATCCTACGAGCAGTACTTC
NA	TRBV6-2/TRBV6-3	TRBJ1-1	NA	CASSYRGGAKEAFF	TGTGCCAGCAGTTACCGGGGGGGCGCGAAGGAGGCTTTCTTT